The 12 T cell receptor beta chains in this list originate from one sample, sequenced in a study of blood T cell repertoires in COVID-19. Method: immunoSEQ multiplex PCR; TCRdb's copy keeps in-frame clones and lacks some. The sample includes 300,000 to 400,000 clones, around 90% seen only once; the top ten take around 2.5%. Sequencing used PBMCs or T cells enriched from blood (not recorded which). These receptors were taken from a man in his fifties or sixties who had recovered from COVID-19.

This CDR3 is CARSLADRAVYNSPLHF. Here the CDR3 DNA reads TGTGCCAGAAGCTTAGCTGACAGAGCTGTCTATAATTCACCCCTCCACTTT. This chain joins TRBV7-5 and TRBJ1-6; TRBD1 is the table's D call and was not checked against the DNA. TRBV7-5 counts as a pseudogene. This CDR3 contains 17 residues.

The chain uses TRBV6-5 and TRBJ2-1; 8 nucleotides match TRBD2. The V gene's germline CDR1 is MNHEY and CDR2 SVGAGI. The CDR3 runs to 15 residues. The trim removed 1 base at V and 8 bases at J, leaving 7 bases unmatched. CDR3 DNA sequence: TGTGCCAGCAGTTACTGGAGCGGGAGTGTAGATGAGCAGTTCTTC. The encoded protein is CASSYWSGSVDEQFF.

V gene TRBV27 combines with J gene TRBJ2-7; perhaps TRBD2 as D (5 bases). The germline CDR1 and CDR2 sequences are MNHEY and SMNVEV (reference sequence). V lost 2 bases, J lost 7 bases, and 12 bases lay in between. CDR3 size: 13 residues. Here the CDR3 DNA reads TGTGCCAGCAGTTTAGGCAGACCGGGGGAGCAGTACTTC. Encoded protein: CASSLGRPGEQYF.

The chain joins TRBV10-3 to TRBJ2-2; a possible D gene is TRBD2 (6 bases). The CDR3 length is 15 residues. Germline V gene sequence: CDR1 ENHRY, CDR2 SYGVKD. The ends were cut back, 5 bases at V and 0 bases at J, with 10 bases in the middle. CDR3 DNA: TGTGCCATCAGTAGGGGACTCGCGAACACCGGGGAGCTGTTTTTT. As protein: CAISRGLANTGELFF.

The chain employs TRBV19 and TRBJ2-6; weak D call: TRBD1 (5 bases). V lost 11 bases and J 0 bases, leaving 11 bases between the germline ends. CDR3 length: 14 amino acids. Per germline, CDR1 LNHDA and CDR2 SQIVND (reference sequence). The CDR3 DNA is TGTGCCTCCAGGGTTTTCTCTGGGGCCAACGTCCTGACTTTC. It is translated as CASRVFSGANVLTF. Supplemented by reference TRBV19 and TRBJ2-6, the full variable domain reads DGGITQSPKYLFRKEGQNVTLSCEQNLNHDAMYWYRQDPGQGLRLIYYSQIVNDFQKGDIAEGYSVSREKKESFPLTVTSAQKNPTAFYLCASRVFSGANVLTFGAGSRLTVL.

The J gene is TRBJ2-1, the V gene TRBV18; D unclear. CDR3 length: 13 amino acids. V was trimmed by 3 bases and J by 5 bases, leaving 8 bases between them. Per germline, CDR1 KGHSH and CDR2 LQKENI. CDR3 loop: CASSPQNNNEQFF. The CDR3 nucleotides read TGTGCCAGCTCACCCCAAAACAACAATGAGCAGTTCTTC.

The chain has TRBV19 and TRBJ1-2; D is perhaps TRBD1 (5 bases). Germline V gene lookup returns CDR1 LNHDA and CDR2 SQIVND (reference sequence). Deletions cut 3 bases from V and 1 base from J, with 12 bases between. There are 15 residues in the CDR3. The CDR3 loop is CASSIAGVLNYGYTF. For the CDR3, the DNA is TGTGCCAGTAGTATTGCGGGGGTTCTTAACTATGGCTACACCTTC. The full variable domain, its missing parts supplied by reference TRBV19 and TRBJ1-2, is DGGITQSPKYLFRKEGQNVTLSCEQNLNHDAMYWYRQDPGQGLRLIYYSQIVNDFQKGDIAEGYSVSREKKESFPLTVTSAQKNPTAFYLCASSIAGVLNYGYTFGSGTRLTVV.

To note about this clone: At the DNA level, this CDR3 is encoded by other sequences in the same sample as well. The DNA for the CDR3 is TGTGCCAGCAGCTCGCAGGGCACCGGGGAGCTGTTTTTT. It specifies CASSSQGTGELFF. The chain recombines TRBV7-3 with TRBJ2-2, with a tentative D call TRBD1 (5 bases). Trimming removed 4 bases from V and 4 bases from J, with 7 bases in between. The length of the CDR3 is 13 residues. Germline V gives CDR1 SGHTA, CDR2 FQGTGA.

This chain joins TRBV7-8 and TRBJ2-5; 7 bases fit TRBD1. V shed 5 bases and J 0 bases; nucleotides not matched to a gene: 3. CDR3 length equals 14 residues. The V gene's germline CDR1 is SGHVS and CDR2 FQNEAQ. The CDR3 DNA reads as TGTGCCAGCAGCCCGGACAGGCACCAAGAGACCCAGTACTTC. It translates to CASSPDRHQETQYF. The complete variable domain, with remaining parts taken from reference TRBV7-8 and TRBJ2-5, reads GAGVSQSPRYKVAKRGQDVALRCDPISGHVSLFWYQQALGQGPEFLTYFQNEAQLDKSGLPSDRFFAERPEGSVSTLKIQRTQQEDSAVYLCASSPDRHQETQYFGPGTRLLVL.

The rearrangement links TRBV3-1 (or the pseudogene TRBV3-2) to TRBJ2-7, with TRBD2 matching over 13 bases. V gave up 1 base and J gave up 6 bases; unmatched junction bases: 12. CDR3 size: 18 residues. From germline, CDR1 is LGHDT and CDR2 YNNKEL (reference sequence). In DNA, the CDR3 is TGTGCCAGCAGCCAAGCCCCCGGACTAGCGGGAGTTTTCTCCGAGCAGTACTTC. Amino acids: CASSQAPGLAGVFSEQYF.

This clone has a single count. V gene TRBV9 combines with J gene TRBJ2-5; 7 bases agree with TRBD2. The CDR3 is 14 amino acids. Germline V gene lookup returns CDR1 SGDLS and CDR2 YYNGEE. V shed 3 bases, J shed 5 bases, and the junction held 7 bases outside the gene matches. CDR3 sequence: CASSALGEGETQYF. In DNA, the CDR3 is TGTGCCAGCAGCGCCCTGGGGGAGGGGGAGACCCAGTACTTC.

This chain joins TRBV30 and TRBJ1-5; no definite D call. Germline V gives CDR1 GTSNPN, CDR2 SVGIG (reference sequence). CDR3 length: 15 amino acids. V lost 3 bases and J 2 bases, leaving 14 bases between the germline ends. The CDR3 nucleotides read TGTGCCTGGAGCCGCGGCCAAGGCCGCAATCAGCCCCAGCATTTT. It codes for CAWSRGQGRNQPQHF. The full variable domain, in which reference TRBV30 and TRBJ1-5 provide the parts outside the CDR3, is SQTIHQWPATLVQPVGSPLSLECTVEGTSNPNLYWYRQAAGRGLQLLFYSVGIGQISSEVPQNLSASRPQDRQFILSSKKLLLSDSGFYLCAWSRGQGRNQPQHFGDGTRLSIL.